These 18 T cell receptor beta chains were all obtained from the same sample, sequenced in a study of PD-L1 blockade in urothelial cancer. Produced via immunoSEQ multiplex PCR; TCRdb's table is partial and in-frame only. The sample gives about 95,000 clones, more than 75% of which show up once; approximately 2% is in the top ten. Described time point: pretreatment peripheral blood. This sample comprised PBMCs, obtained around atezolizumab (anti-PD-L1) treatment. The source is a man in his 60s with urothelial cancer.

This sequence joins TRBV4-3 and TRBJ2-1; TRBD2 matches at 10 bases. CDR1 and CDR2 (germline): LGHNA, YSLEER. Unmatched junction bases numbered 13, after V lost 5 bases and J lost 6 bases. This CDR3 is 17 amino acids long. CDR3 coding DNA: TGCGCCAGCAGCTCATCACTAGCGGGGCCCCCAGCCAATGAGCAGTTCTTC. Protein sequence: CASSSSLAGPPANEQFF.

The CDR3 spells CASSTPPGQRKGEKLFF. Here the CDR3 DNA reads TGTGCCAGCAGTACTCCCCCCGGACAGCGAAAAGGAGAAAAACTGTTTTTT. The rearrangement links TRBV27 to TRBJ1-4, with D maybe TRBD1 (6 bases). Trimming shortened V by 5 bases and J by 8 bases, and 24 bases separated the two germline ends. This CDR3 comprises 17 residues. Germline V gene lookup returns CDR1 MNHEY and CDR2 SMNVEV (reference sequence).

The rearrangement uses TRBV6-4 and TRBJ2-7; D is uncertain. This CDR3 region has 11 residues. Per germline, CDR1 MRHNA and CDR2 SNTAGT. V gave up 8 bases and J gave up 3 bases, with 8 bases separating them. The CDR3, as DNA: TGTGCCAGCCCTCCAGGCTACGAGCAGTACTTC. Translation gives CASPPGYEQYF.

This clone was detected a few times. The DNA for the CDR3 is TGTGCCAGCAGTTGGCAGTCCGGGACTAACTATGGCTACACCTTC. This translates into CASSWQSGTNYGYTF. The V call is TRBV6-5, the J call TRBJ1-2; D is uncertain. This CDR3 region has 15 residues. Germline V gives CDR1 MNHEY, CDR2 SVGAGI. V was trimmed by 4 bases and J by 0 bases, leaving 12 bases between them.

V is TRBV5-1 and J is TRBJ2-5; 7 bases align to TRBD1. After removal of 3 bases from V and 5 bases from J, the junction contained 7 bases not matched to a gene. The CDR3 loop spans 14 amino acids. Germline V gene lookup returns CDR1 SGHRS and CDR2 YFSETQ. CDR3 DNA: TGCGCCAGCAGCTCCAGGACAGGCATGGAGACCCAGTACTTC. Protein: CASSSRTGMETQYF.

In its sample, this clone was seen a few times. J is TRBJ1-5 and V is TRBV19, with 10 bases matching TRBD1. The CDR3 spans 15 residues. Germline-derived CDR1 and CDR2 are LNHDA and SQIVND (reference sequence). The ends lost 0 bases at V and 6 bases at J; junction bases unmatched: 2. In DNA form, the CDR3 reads TGTGCCAGTAGTATAGACGGGACAGGGGTTCAGCCCCAGCATTTT. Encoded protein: CASSIDGTGVQPQHF.

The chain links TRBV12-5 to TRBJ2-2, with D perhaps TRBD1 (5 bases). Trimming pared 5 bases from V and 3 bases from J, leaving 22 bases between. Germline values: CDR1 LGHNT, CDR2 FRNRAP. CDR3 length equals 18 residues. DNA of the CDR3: TGTGCTAGTGGTGAACTTAATCAGGGATCAATTTACACCGGGGAGCTGTTTTTT. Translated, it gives CASGELNQGSIYTGELFF. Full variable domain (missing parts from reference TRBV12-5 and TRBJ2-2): DARVTQTPRHKVTEMGQEVTMRCQPILGHNTVFWYRQTMMQGLELLAYFRNRAPLDDSGMPKDRFSAEMPDATLATLKIQPSEPRDSAVYFCASGELNQGSIYTGELFFGEGSRLTVL.

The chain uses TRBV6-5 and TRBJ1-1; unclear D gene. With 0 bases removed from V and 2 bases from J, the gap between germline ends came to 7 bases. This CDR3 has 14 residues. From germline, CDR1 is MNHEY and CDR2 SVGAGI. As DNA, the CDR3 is TGTGCCAGCAGTTACTCACAGAGTAACACTGAAGCTTTCTTT. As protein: CASSYSQSNTEAFF.

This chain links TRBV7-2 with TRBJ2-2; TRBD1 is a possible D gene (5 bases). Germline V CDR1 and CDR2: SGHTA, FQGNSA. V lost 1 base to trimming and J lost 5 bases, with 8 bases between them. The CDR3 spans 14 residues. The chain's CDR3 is CASSLGGWTGELFF. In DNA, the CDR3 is TGTGCCAGCAGCTTAGGGGGCTGGACCGGGGAGCTGTTTTTT.

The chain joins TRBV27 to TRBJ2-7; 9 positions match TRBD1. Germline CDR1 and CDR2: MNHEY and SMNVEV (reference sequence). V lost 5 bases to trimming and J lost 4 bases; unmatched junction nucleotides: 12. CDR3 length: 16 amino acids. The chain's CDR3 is CASSPYPGTGYYEQYF. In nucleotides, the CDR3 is TGTGCCAGCAGTCCCTACCCCGGGACAGGGTATTACGAGCAGTACTTC.

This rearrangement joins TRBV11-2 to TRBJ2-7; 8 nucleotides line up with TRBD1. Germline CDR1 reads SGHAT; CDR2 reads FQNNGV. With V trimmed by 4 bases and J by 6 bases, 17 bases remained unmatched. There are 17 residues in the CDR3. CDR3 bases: TGTGCCAGCAGCTACCCTCCAGGGGGCCTGAAGATTTTCGAGCAGTACTTC. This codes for CASSYPPGGLKIFEQYF. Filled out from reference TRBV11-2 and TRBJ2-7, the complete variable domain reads EAGVAQSPRYKIIEKRQSVAFWCNPISGHATLYWYQQILGQGPKLLIQFQNNGVVDDSQLPKDRFSAERLKGVDSTLKIQPAKLEDSAVYLCASSYPPGGLKIFEQYFGPGTRLTVT.

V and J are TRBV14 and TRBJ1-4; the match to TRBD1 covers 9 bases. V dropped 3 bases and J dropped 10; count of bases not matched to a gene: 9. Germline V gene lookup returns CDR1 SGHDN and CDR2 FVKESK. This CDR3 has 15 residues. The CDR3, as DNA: TGTGCCAGCAGCCAGGGGACAGGGTATGGAGGAAAACTGTTTTTT. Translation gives CASSQGTGYGGKLFF.

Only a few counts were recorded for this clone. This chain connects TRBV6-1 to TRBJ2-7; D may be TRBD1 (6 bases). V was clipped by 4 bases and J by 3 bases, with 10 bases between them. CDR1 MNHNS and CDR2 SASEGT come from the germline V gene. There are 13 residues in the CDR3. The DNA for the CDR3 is TGTGCCAGCAGTGGGAAAGGGGGCTACGAGCAGTACTTC. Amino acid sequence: CASSGKGGYEQYF.

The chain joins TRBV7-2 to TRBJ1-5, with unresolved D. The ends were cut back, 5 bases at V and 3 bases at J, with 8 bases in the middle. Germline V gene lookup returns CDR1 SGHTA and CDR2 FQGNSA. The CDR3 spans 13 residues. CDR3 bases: TGTGCCAGCAGCGAGGCACACAATCAGCCCCAGCATTTT. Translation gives CASSEAHNQPQHF.

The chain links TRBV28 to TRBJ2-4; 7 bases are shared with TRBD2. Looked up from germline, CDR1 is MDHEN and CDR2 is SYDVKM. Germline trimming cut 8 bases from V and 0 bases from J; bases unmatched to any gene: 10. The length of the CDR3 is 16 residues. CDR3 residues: CASGGVREIAKNIQYF. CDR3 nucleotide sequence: TGTGCCAGCGGGGGGGTCAGGGAGATAGCCAAAAACATTCAGTACTTC.

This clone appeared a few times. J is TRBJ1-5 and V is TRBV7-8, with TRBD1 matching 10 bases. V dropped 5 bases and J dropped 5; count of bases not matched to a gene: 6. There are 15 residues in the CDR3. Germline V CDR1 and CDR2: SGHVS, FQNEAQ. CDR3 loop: CASSRDRGVYQPQHF. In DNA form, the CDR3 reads TGTGCCAGCAGCAGGGACAGGGGAGTCTATCAGCCCCAGCATTTT. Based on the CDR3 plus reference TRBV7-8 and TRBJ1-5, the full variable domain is GAGVSQSPRYKVAKRGQDVALRCDPISGHVSLFWYQQALGQGPEFLTYFQNEAQLDKSGLPSDRFFAERPEGSVSTLKIQRTQQEDSAVYLCASSRDRGVYQPQHFGDGTRLSIL.

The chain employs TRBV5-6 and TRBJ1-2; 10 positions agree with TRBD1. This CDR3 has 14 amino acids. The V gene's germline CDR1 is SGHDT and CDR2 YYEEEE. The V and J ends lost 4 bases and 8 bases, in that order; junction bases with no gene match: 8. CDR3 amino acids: CASSTTGQGYGYTF. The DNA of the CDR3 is TGTGCCAGCAGCACCACGGGACAGGGGTACGGCTACACCTTC. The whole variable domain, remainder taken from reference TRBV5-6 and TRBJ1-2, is DAGVTQSPTHLIKTRGQQVTLRCSPKSGHDTVSWYQQALGQGPQFIFQYYEEEERQRGNFPDRFSGHQFPNYSSELNVNALLLGDSALYLCASSTTGQGYGYTFGSGTRLTVV.

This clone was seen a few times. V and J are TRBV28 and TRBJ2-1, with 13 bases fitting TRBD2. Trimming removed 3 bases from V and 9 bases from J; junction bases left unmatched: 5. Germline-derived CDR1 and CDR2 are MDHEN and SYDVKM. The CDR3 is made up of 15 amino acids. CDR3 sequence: CASSFWTSGSVEQFF. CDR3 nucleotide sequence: TGTGCCAGCAGTTTCTGGACTAGCGGGAGCGTTGAGCAGTTCTTC. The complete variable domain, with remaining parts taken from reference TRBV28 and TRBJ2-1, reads DVKVTQSSRYLVKRTGEKVFLECVQDMDHENMFWYRQDPGLGLRLIYFSYDVKMKEKGDIPEGYSVSREKKERFSLILESASTNQTSMYLCASSFWTSGSVEQFFGPGTRLTVL.